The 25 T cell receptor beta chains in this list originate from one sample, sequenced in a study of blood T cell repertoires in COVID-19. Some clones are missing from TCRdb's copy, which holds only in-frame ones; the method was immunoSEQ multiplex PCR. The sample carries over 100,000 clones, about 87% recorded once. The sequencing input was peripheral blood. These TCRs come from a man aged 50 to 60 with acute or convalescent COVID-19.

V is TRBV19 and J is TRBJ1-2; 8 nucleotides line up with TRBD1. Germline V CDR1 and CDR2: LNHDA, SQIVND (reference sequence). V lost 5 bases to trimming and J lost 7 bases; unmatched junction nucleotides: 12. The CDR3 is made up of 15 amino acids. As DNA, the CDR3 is TGTGCCAGTAGTCCAGACCCGGACAGGGCGGGTGGCTACACCTTC. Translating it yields CASSPDPDRAGGYTF.

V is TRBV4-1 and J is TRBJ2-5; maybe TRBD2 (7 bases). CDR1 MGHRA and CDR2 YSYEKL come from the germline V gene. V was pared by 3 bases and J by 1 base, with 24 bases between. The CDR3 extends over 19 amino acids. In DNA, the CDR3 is TGCGCCAGCAGCCAGACCTCCGTCACGGGGGGCGGACCCCAAGAGACCCAGTACTTC. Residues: CASSQTSVTGGGPQETQYF.

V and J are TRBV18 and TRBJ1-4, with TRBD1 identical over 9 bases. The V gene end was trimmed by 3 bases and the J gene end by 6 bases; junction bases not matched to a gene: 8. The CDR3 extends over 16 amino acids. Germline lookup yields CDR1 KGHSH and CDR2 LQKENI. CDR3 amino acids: CASSPTDRGRHEKLFF. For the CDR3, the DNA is TGTGCCAGCTCACCCACGGACAGGGGACGGCATGAAAAACTGTTTTTT.

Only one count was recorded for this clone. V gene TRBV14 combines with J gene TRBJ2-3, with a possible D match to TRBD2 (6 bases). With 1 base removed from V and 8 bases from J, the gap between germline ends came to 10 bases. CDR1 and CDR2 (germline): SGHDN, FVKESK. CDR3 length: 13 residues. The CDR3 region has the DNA TGTGCCAGCAGCCAAGCCGGGAGCGGTACGCAGTATTTT. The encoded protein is CASSQAGSGTQYF. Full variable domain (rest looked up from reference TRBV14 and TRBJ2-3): EAGVTQFPSHSVIEKGQTVTLRCDPISGHDNLYWYRRVMGKEIKFLLHFVKESKQDESGMPNNRFLAERTGGTYSTLKVQPAELEDSGVYFCASSQAGSGTQYFGPGTRLTVL.

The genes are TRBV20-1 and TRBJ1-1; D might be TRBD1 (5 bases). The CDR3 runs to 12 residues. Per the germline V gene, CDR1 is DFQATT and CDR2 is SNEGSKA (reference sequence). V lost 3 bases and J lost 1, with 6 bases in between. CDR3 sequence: CSASQGNTEAFF. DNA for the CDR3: TGCAGTGCTAGTCAGGGGAACACTGAAGCTTTCTTT.

The CDR3 region is CASSQDGPAGKLFF. CDR3 DNA sequence: TGCGCCAGCAGCCAAGATGGTCCGGCGGGAAAACTGTTTTTT. This chain joins TRBV4-1 and TRBJ1-4; D is unclear. V was trimmed by 0 bases and J by 10 bases, leaving 12 bases between them. The CDR3 extends over 14 amino acids. In germline, CDR1 is MGHRA, CDR2 YSYEKL.

CDR3 sequence: CASRGLQGTNEKLFF. Here the CDR3 DNA reads TGTGCCAGCAGAGGGTTACAGGGAACTAATGAAAAACTGTTTTTT. The genes are TRBV2 and TRBJ1-4; TRBD1 might be the D (6 bases). V was clipped by 6 bases and J by 1 base, with 12 bases between them. The germline CDR1 and CDR2 sequences are SNHLY and FYNNEI. This CDR3 contains 15 residues.

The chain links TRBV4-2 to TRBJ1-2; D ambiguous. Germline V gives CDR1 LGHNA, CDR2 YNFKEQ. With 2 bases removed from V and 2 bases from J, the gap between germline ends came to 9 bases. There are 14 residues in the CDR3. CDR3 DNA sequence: TGTGCCAGCAGCCAACGCCTAACCAACTATGGCTACACCTTC. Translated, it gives CASSQRLTNYGYTF.

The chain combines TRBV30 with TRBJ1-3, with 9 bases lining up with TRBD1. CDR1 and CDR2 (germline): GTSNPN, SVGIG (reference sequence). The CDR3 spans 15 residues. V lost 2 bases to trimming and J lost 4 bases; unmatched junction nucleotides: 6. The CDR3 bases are TGTGCCTGGAGTCCCCGCGGGACAGGGGGAAACACCATATATTTT. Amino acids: CAWSPRGTGGNTIYF.

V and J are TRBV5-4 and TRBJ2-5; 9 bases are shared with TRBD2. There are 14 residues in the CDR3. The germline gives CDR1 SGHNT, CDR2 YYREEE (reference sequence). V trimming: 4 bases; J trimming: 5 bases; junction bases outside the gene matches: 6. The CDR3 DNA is TGTGCCAGCAGCCAAGCGGGGGGAGGGGAGACCCAGTACTTC. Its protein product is CASSQAGGGETQYF.

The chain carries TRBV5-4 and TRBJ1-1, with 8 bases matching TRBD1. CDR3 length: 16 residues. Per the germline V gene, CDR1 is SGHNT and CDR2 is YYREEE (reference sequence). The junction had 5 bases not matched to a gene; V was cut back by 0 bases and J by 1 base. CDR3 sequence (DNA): TGTGCCAGCAGCTTGGTACCAGGGGGCCGGAACACTGAAGCTTTCTTT. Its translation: CASSLVPGGRNTEAFF.

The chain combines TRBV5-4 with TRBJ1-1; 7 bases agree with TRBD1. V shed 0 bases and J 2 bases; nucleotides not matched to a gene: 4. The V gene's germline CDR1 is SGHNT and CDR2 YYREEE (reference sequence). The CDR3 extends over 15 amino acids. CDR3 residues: CASSLEGTANTEAFF. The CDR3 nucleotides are TGTGCCAGCAGCTTGGAAGGGACAGCAAACACTGAAGCTTTCTTT. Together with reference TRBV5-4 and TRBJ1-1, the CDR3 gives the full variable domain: ETGVTQSPTHLIKTRGQQVTLRCSSQSGHNTVSWYQQALGQGPQFIFQYYREEENGRGNFPPRFSGLQFPNYSSELNVNALELDDSALYLCASSLEGTANTEAFFGQGTRLTVV.

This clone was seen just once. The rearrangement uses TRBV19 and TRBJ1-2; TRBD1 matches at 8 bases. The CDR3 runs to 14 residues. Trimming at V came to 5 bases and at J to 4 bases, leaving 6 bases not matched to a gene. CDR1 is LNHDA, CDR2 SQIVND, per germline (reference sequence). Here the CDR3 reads CASSATGGGYGYTF. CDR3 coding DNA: TGTGCCAGTAGTGCCACAGGGGGTGGCTATGGCTACACCTTC. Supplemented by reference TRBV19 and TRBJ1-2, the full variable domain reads DGGITQSPKYLFRKEGQNVTLSCEQNLNHDAMYWYRQDPGQGLRLIYYSQIVNDFQKGDIAEGYSVSREKKESFPLTVTSAQKNPTAFYLCASSATGGGYGYTFGSGTRLTVV.

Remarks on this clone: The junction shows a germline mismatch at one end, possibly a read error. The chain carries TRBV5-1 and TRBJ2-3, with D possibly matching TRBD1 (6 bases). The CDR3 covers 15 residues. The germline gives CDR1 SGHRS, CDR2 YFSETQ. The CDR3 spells CASSLGGGRTNTQYF. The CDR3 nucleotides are TGCGCCAGCAGCTTGGGAGGGGGTCGCACAAATACGCAGTATTTT.

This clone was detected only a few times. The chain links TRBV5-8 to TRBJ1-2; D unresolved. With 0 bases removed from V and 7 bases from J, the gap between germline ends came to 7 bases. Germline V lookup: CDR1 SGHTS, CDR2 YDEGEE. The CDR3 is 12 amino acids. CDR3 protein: CASSLARVGYTF. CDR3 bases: TGTGCCAGCAGCTTGGCCCGGGTTGGCTACACCTTC.

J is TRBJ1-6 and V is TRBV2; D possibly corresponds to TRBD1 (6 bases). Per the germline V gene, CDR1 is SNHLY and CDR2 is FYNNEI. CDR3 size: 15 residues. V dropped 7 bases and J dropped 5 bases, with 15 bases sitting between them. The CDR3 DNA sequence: TGTGCCAGCAATCTACAGGGCGCCGATAATTCACCCCTCCACTTT. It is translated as CASNLQGADNSPLHF.

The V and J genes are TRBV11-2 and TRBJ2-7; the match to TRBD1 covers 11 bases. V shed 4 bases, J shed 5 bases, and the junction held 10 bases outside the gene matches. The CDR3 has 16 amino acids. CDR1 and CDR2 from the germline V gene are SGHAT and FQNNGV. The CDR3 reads CASSSGLGQGADEQYF. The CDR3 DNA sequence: TGTGCCAGCAGCTCTGGTTTAGGACAGGGGGCGGACGAGCAGTACTTC.

CDR3 protein: CASSRLAVNSYNEQFF. CDR3 bases: TGTGCCAGCAGCAGACTAGCGGTCAACTCCTACAATGAGCAGTTCTTC. V gene TRBV5-8 combines with J gene TRBJ2-1, with TRBD2 matching 9 bases. V lost 4 bases to trimming and J lost 0 bases; unmatched junction nucleotides: 5. CDR3 length: 16 residues. In germline, CDR1 is SGHTS, CDR2 YDEGEE.

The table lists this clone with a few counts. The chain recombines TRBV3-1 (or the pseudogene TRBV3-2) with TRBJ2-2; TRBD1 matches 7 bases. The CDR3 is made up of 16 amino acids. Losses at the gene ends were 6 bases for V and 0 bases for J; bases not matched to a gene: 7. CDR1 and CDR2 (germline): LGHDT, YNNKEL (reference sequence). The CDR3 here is CASRPFRGSNTGELFF. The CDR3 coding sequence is TGTGCCAGCAGACCATTCAGGGGGTCGAACACCGGGGAGCTGTTTTTT.

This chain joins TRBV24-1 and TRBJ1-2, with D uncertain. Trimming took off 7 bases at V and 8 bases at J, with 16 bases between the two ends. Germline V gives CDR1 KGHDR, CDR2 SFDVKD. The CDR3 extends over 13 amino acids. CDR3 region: CATRGEGAGGYTF. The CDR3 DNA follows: TGTGCCACCAGGGGCGAGGGCGCGGGGGGCTACACCTTC.

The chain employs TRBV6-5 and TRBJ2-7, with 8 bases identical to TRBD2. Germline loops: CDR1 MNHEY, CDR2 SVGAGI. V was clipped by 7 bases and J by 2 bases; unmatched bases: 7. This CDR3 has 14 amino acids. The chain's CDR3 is CASTGGPGPYEQYF. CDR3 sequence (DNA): TGTGCCAGCACGGGGGGGCCAGGGCCCTACGAGCAGTACTTC.

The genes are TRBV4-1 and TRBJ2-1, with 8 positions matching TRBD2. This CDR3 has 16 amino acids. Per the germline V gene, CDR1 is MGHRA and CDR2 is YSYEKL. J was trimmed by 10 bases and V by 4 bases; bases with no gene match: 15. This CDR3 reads CASSPPTSAPRGEQFF. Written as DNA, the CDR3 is TGCGCCAGCAGCCCACCGACTAGCGCTCCTAGGGGAGAGCAGTTCTTC.

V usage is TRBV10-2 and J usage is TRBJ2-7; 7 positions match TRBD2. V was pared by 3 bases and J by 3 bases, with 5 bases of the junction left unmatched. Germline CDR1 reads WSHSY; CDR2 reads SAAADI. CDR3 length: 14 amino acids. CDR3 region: CASSDPGGFYEQYF. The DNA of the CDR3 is TGCGCCAGCAGTGACCCGGGGGGTTTCTACGAGCAGTACTTC.

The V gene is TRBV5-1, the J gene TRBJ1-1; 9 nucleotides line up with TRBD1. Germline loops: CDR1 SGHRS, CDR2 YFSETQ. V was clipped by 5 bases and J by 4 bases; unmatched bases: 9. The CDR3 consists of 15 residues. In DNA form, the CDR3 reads TGCGCCAGCAGTTTCAACAGGGGGCAAGGCACTGAAGCTTTCTTT. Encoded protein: CASSFNRGQGTEAFF. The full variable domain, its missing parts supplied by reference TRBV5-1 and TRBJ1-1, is KAGVTQTPRYLIKTRGQQVTLSCSPISGHRSVSWYQQTPGQGLQFLFEYFSETQRNKGNFPGRFSGRQFSNSRSEMNVSTLELGDSALYLCASSFNRGQGTEAFFGQGTRLTVV.

In DNA, the CDR3 is TGTGCCAGCAGTCCTCCCCTCGGACAGGGAACGGCTTTCTTT. Translation gives CASSPPLGQGTAFF. The chain carries TRBV28 and TRBJ1-1; the match to TRBD1 covers 8 bases. The V segment lost 5 bases and the J segment 11 bases; nucleotides outside the gene matches: 13. CDR3 size: 14 residues. CDR1 is MDHEN and CDR2 is SYDVKM in the germline V gene.